This T cell receptor beta chain was identified during a study of human T cells and chemical hapten exposure. One entry per CDR3 protein, called by TCRdb with MiXCR from the RACE reads. The sample has tens of thousands of distinct CDR3 sequences; around 9.9% are singletons. The CDR3 consists of 15 residues. Germline CDR1 and CDR2: MNHNS and SASEGT. V shed 8 bases, J shed 5 bases, and the junction held 9 bases outside the gene matches. Time point described: patch test 3, about 24 weeks after DPC sensitization. The treatment denotes: therapeutic diphenylcyclopropenone sensitization with weekly scalp DPC. This clonotype has at least ten counts.

The chain links TRBV6-1 to TRBJ1-4; 9 nucleotides line up with TRBD1. The clonotype comes from a woman aged 25 to 45 with alopecia areata. Some clones in this sample may be carry-over from other donors' samples. Sample: whole blood, taken in connection with sensitization to the hapten diphenylcyclopropenone (DPC). The CDR3 nucleotides are TGTGCCAGCCACCCCAGGGGGACAGGGAATGAAAAACTGTTTTTT. Amino acid sequence: CASHPRGTGNEKLFF.